These T cell receptor beta chains were read from a single sample in a study of low-dose radiotherapy and immunotherapy resistance in tumors. TCRdb ran MiXCR on the reads and lists one entry per CDR3 protein. The table records about 30,000 distinct CDR3 sequences, under 55% of them present only once. The sample was PBMCs, taken after low-dose radiotherapy plus immunotherapy. The source is a male donor with gallbladder cancer. Both conserved end residues are part of each CDR3. The D gene is left open where the match is weak. Clone size is stated in some rows and not others, as once, few, many or a class when expanded.

D gene: TRBD2; J gene: TRBJ2-1; V gene: TRBV7-2; clone size: .; CDR3 protein: CASSPHTGLAGVNEQFF; CDR3 DNA: TGTGCCAGCAGCCCACACACGGGACTAGCGGGGGTCAATGAGCAGTTCTTC
D gene: .; J gene: TRBJ2-7; V gene: TRBV28; clone size: .; CDR3 protein: CASSLSGTSGGEQYF; CDR3 DNA: TGTGCCAGCAGTCTCTCCGGGACATCCGGCGGCGAGCAGTACTTC
D gene: .; J gene: TRBJ1-6; V gene: TRBV2; clone size: .; CDR3 protein: CASSLRAMDSPLHF; CDR3 DNA: TGTGCCAGCAGCCTCAGGGCTATGGATTCACCCCTCCACTTT
D gene: .; J gene: TRBJ1-5; V gene: TRBV6-1; clone size: .; CDR3 protein: CASSAIGGGQPQHF; CDR3 DNA: TGTGCCAGCAGCGCAATTGGGGGTGGGCAGCCCCAGCATTTT
D gene: TRBD1; J gene: TRBJ1-1; V gene: TRBV5-1; clone size: medium-sized; CDR3 protein: CASSLERQGDEAFF; CDR3 DNA: TGCGCCAGCAGCTTGGAGCGGCAGGGGGATGAAGCTTTCTTT
D gene: TRBD1; J gene: TRBJ1-5; V gene: TRBV7-9; clone size: .; CDR3 protein: CASIRDRSISQHF; CDR3 DNA: TGTGCGAGTATCCGGGACAGGTCAATCAGCCAGCATTTT
D gene: .; J gene: TRBJ1-1; V gene: TRBV27; clone size: many; CDR3 protein: CASRTGPGNTEAFF; CDR3 DNA: TGTGCCAGCAGGACAGGCCCAGGGAACACTGAAGCTTTCTTT
D gene: .; J gene: TRBJ2-2; V gene: TRBV5-4; clone size: many; CDR3 protein: CASSLTGPGELFF; CDR3 DNA: TGTGCCAGCAGCTTGACGGGTCCGGGGGAGCTGTTTTTT
D gene: .; J gene: TRBJ1-2; V gene: TRBV5-1; clone size: medium-sized; CDR3 protein: CASSSSSREGGYTF; CDR3 DNA: TGCGCCAGCAGCTCGTCATCCCGGGAGGGGGGCTACACCTTC
D gene: TRBD2; J gene: TRBJ2-1; V gene: TRBV4-2; clone size: medium-sized; CDR3 protein: CASSQNYGTSGYNEQFF; CDR3 DNA: TGTGCCAGCAGCCAAAACTACGGGACTAGCGGTTACAATGAGCAGTTCTTC
D gene: TRBD1; J gene: TRBJ1-1; V gene: TRBV6-1; clone size: .; CDR3 protein: CASSTTGAAEGAFF; CDR3 DNA: TGTGCCAGCAGTACGACAGGGGCCGCCGAGGGAGCTTTCTTT
D gene: .; J gene: TRBJ2-2; V gene: TRBV3-1; clone size: many; CDR3 protein: CASRLWDTGELFF; CDR3 DNA: TGTGCCAGCAGGCTTTGGGACACCGGGGAGCTGTTTTTT
D gene: TRBD2; J gene: TRBJ2-7; V gene: TRBV9; clone size: medium-sized; CDR3 protein: CASSLGGEGEQYF; CDR3 DNA: TGTGCCAGCAGCTTGGGGGGGGAAGGCGAGCAGTACTTC
D gene: .; J gene: TRBJ2-1; V gene: TRBV5-1; clone size: .; CDR3 protein: CASSPDRLQKQFF; CDR3 DNA: TGCGCCAGCAGCCCAGACAGACTGCAAAAGCAGTTCTTC
D gene: TRBD1; J gene: TRBJ2-6; V gene: TRBV18; clone size: many; CDR3 protein: CASSLGQYQPGANVLTF; CDR3 DNA: TGTGCCAGCTCTTTGGGACAGTATCAGCCTGGGGCCAACGTCCTGACTTTC
D gene: TRBD2; J gene: TRBJ2-1; V gene: TRBV7-2; clone size: many; CDR3 protein: CASSLSQAGVDEQFF; CDR3 DNA: TGTGCCAGCAGCTTATCTCAAGCGGGAGTGGATGAGCAGTTCTTC
D gene: .; J gene: TRBJ2-3; V gene: TRBV6-6; clone size: many; CDR3 protein: CASSYFQGGTDTQYF; CDR3 DNA: TGTGCCAGCAGTTACTTCCAGGGAGGTACAGATACGCAGTATTTT
D gene: .; J gene: TRBJ2-3; V gene: TRBV28; clone size: .; CDR3 protein: CASSDGQSPQYF; CDR3 DNA: TGTGCCAGCAGTGACGGACAGTCCCCGCAGTATTTT
D gene: TRBD2; J gene: TRBJ2-2; V gene: TRBV9; clone size: medium-sized; CDR3 protein: CASSVVPLAGGPNTGELFF; CDR3 DNA: TGTGCCAGCAGCGTAGTTCCACTAGCGGGAGGGCCGAACACCGGGGAGCTGTTTTTT
D gene: TRBD1; J gene: TRBJ1-1; V gene: TRBV7-9; clone size: .; CDR3 protein: CASSPRTGGSEAFF; CDR3 DNA: TGTGCCAGCAGCCCGCGGACAGGGGGTTCTGAAGCTTTCTTT
D gene: .; J gene: TRBJ2-4; V gene: TRBV4-1; clone size: medium-sized; CDR3 protein: CASSQAALAKNIQYF; CDR3 DNA: TGCGCCAGCAGCCAAGCTGCGCTAGCCAAAAACATTCAGTACTTC
D gene: .; J gene: TRBJ2-6; V gene: TRBV5-4; clone size: .; CDR3 protein: CASSLGGNSGANVLTF; CDR3 DNA: TGTGCCAGCAGCCTAGGTGGAAACTCTGGGGCCAACGTCCTGACTTTC
D gene: TRBD2; J gene: TRBJ2-1; V gene: TRBV24-1; clone size: medium-sized; CDR3 protein: CATSDFQREGQFF; CDR3 DNA: TGTGCCACCAGTGATTTTCAGCGGGAGGGGCAGTTCTTC
D gene: TRBD2; J gene: TRBJ2-3; V gene: TRBV28; clone size: medium-sized; CDR3 protein: CASSLGGGRGTDTQYF; CDR3 DNA: TGTGCCAGCAGTTTGGGTGGCGGGAGGGGCACAGATACGCAGTATTTT
D gene: .; J gene: TRBJ2-7; V gene: TRBV12-3/TRBV12-4; clone size: medium-sized; CDR3 protein: CASSLGSGYSYEQYF; CDR3 DNA: TGTGCCAGCAGTTTAGGGTCAGGGTACTCGTACGAGCAGTACTTC
D gene: .; J gene: TRBJ2-3; V gene: TRBV7-2; clone size: medium-sized; CDR3 protein: CASSSGPTDTQYF; CDR3 DNA: TGTGCCAGCAGCTCAGGCCCCACAGATACGCAGTATTTT
D gene: TRBD1; J gene: TRBJ1-2; V gene: TRBV6-2/TRBV6-3; clone size: .; CDR3 protein: CASSWGTDYGYTF; CDR3 DNA: TGTGCCAGCAGTTGGGGGACAGACTATGGCTACACCTTC
D gene: .; J gene: TRBJ2-1; V gene: TRBV6-2/TRBV6-3; clone size: few; CDR3 protein: CASSELTAGDEQFF; CDR3 DNA: TGTGCCAGCAGTGAATTAACCGCCGGCGATGAGCAGTTCTTC
D gene: TRBD1; J gene: TRBJ1-5; V gene: TRBV5-1; clone size: many; CDR3 protein: CASSPTGGKQPQHF; CDR3 DNA: TGCGCCAGCAGCCCTACAGGGGGCAAACAGCCCCAGCATTTT
D gene: .; J gene: TRBJ1-5; V gene: TRBV7-9; clone size: many; CDR3 protein: CASSLGGISNQPQHF; CDR3 DNA: TGTGCCAGCAGCTTAGGGGGTATAAGCAATCAGCCCCAGCATTTT
D gene: TRBD2; J gene: TRBJ2-2; V gene: TRBV5-1; clone size: .; CDR3 protein: CASSSLAGGTGELFF; CDR3 DNA: TGCGCCAGCAGCTCCCTAGCGGGAGGGACCGGGGAGCTGTTTTTT
D gene: .; J gene: TRBJ1-1; V gene: TRBV18; clone size: medium-sized; CDR3 protein: CASSPNVGSGTRNTEAFF; CDR3 DNA: TGTGCCAGCTCACCAAATGTGGGTTCGGGCACACGGAACACTGAAGCTTTCTTT
D gene: .; J gene: TRBJ1-5; V gene: TRBV6-6; clone size: medium-sized; CDR3 protein: CASSQTNREPQHF; CDR3 DNA: TGTGCCAGCAGTCAAACCAACAGGGAGCCCCAGCATTTT
D gene: TRBD1; J gene: TRBJ1-5; V gene: TRBV28; clone size: many; CDR3 protein: CASSPGQVREPQHF; CDR3 DNA: TGTGCCAGCAGTCCGGGACAGGTTCGCGAGCCCCAGCATTTT
D gene: .; J gene: TRBJ2-7; V gene: TRBV5-1; clone size: medium-sized; CDR3 protein: CASSLALSYEQYF; CDR3 DNA: TGCGCCAGCAGCTTGGCCCTAAGCTACGAGCAGTACTTC
D gene: TRBD1; J gene: TRBJ1-1; V gene: TRBV20-1; clone size: many; CDR3 protein: CSARGGQENTEAFF; CDR3 DNA: TGCAGTGCTAGAGGAGGACAGGAGAACACTGAAGCTTTCTTT